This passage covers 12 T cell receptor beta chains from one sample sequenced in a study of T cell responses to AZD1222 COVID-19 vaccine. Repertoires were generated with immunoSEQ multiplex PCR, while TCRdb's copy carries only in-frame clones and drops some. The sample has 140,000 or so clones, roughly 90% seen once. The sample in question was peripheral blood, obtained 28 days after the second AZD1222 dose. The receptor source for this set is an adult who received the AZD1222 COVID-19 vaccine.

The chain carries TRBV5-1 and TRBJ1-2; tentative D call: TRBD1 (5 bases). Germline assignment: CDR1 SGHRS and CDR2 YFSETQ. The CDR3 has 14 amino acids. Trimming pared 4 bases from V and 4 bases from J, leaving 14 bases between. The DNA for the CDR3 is TGCGCCAGCAGCACAGGAGAGCTAGGCTATGGCTACACCTTC. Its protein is CASSTGELGYGYTF.

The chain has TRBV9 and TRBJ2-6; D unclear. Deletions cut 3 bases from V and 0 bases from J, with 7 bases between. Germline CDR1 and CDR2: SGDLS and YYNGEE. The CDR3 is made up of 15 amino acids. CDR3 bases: TGTGCCAGCAGCGCCTGGAGCTCTGGGGCCAACGTCCTGACTTTC. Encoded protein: CASSAWSSGANVLTF.

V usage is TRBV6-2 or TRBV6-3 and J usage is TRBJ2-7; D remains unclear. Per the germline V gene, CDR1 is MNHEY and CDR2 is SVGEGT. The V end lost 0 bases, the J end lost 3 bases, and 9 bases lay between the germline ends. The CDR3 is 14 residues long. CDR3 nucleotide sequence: TGTGCCAGCAGTTACTCGGCTAAAAGCTACGAGCAGTACTTC. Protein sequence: CASSYSAKSYEQYF.

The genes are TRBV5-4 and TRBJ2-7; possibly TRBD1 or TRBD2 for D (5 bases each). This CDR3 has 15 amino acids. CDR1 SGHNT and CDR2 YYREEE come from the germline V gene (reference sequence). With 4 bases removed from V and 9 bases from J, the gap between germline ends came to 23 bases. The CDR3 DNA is TGTGCCAGCAGCCGTTCCGGGACGGCAGAGAATGTGCAGTACTTC. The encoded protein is CASSRSGTAENVQYF.

CDR3 residues: CASSQAGLAGTYGELFF. In DNA form, the CDR3 reads TGTGCCAGCAGCCAAGCCGGACTAGCGGGGACTTACGGGGAGCTGTTTTTT. The J gene is TRBJ2-2, the V gene TRBV14; TRBD2 agrees at 12 bases. This CDR3 has 17 residues. Germline lookup yields CDR1 SGHDN and CDR2 FVKESK. V was clipped by 1 base and J by 7 bases; unmatched bases: 7.

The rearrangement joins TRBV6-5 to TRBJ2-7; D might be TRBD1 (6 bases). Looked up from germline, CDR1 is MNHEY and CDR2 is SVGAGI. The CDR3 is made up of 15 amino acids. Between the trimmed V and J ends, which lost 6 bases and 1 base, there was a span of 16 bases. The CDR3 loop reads CASRIRDTDSYEQYF. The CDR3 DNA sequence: TGTGCCAGCAGGATCCGGGACACCGATTCCTACGAGCAGTACTTC.

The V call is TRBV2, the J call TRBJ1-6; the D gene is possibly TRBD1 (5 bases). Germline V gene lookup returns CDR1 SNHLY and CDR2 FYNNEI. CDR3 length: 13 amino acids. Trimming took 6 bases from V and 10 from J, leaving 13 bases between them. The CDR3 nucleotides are TGTGCCAGCAGGGGGGATCCCCCATCACCCCTCCACTTT. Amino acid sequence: CASRGDPPSPLHF.

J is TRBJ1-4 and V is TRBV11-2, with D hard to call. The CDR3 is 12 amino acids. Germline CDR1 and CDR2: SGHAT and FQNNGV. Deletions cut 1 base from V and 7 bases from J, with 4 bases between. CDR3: CASSLGGEKLFF. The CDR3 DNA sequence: TGTGCCAGCAGCTTAGGGGGTGAAAAACTGTTTTTT.

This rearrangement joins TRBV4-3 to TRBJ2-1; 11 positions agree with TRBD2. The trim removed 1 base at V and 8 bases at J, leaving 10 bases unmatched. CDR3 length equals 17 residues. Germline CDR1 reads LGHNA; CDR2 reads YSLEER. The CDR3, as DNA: TGCGCCAGCAGCCAAGCTAGGGCTAGCGGGAGGTTATATGAGCAGTTCTTC. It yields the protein CASSQARASGRLYEQFF.

CDR3 in DNA: TGTGCCAGCAGTTTAGAGAGCTCACCCCTCCACTTT. Amino acid sequence: CASSLESSPLHF. The chain couples TRBV28 to TRBJ1-6; D is ambiguous. The CDR3 is 12 amino acids. In germline, CDR1 is MDHEN, CDR2 SYDVKM. With 2 bases removed from V and 10 bases from J, the gap between germline ends came to 6 bases.

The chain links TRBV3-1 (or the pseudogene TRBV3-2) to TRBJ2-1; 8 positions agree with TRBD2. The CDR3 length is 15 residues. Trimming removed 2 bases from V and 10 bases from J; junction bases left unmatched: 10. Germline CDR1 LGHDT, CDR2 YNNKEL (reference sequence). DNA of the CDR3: TGTGCCAGCAGCCAACTCCTCAGCGGGAGACGGGAGCAGTTCTTC. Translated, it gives CASSQLLSGRREQFF.

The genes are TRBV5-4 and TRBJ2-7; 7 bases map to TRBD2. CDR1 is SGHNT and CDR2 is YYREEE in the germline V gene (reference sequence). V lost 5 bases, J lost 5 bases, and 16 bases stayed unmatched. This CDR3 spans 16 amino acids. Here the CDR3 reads CASSTRLARGYDEQYF. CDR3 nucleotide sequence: TGTGCCAGCAGTACCCGACTAGCACGGGGCTACGACGAGCAGTACTTC.